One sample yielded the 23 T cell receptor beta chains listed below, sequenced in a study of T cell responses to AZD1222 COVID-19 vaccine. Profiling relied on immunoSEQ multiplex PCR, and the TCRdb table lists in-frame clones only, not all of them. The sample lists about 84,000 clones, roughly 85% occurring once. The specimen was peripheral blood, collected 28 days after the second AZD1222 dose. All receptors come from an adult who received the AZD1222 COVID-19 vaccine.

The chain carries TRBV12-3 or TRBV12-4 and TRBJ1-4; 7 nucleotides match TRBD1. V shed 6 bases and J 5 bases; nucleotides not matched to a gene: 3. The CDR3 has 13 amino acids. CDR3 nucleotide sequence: TGTGCCAGCAGACAGGGGTTGAATGAAAAACTGTTTTTT. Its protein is CASRQGLNEKLFF.

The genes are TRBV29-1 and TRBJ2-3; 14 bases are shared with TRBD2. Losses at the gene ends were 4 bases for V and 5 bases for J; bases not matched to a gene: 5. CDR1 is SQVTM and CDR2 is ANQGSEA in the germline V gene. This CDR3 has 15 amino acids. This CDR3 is CSVATSGGAGDTQYF. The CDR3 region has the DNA TGCAGCGTTGCGACTAGCGGGGGGGCGGGAGATACGCAGTATTTT.

The CDR3 nucleotides are TGCGCCAGCAGCTTGGAGCAGAGTAGCTCCTATAATTCACCCCTCCACTTT. The encoded protein is CASSLEQSSSYNSPLHF. The chain recombines TRBV5-1 with TRBJ1-6; D unclear. CDR3 length equals 17 residues. V was cut by 0 bases and J by 0 bases, with 10 bases left in between. The germline CDR1 and CDR2 sequences are SGHRS and YFSETQ.

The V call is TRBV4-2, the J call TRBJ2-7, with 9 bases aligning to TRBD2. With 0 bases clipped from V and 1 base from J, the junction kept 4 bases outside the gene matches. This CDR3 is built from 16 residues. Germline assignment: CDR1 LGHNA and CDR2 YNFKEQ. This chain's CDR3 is CASSQEAGGPSYEQYF. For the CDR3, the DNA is TGTGCCAGCAGCCAAGAAGCGGGGGGCCCTTCCTACGAGCAGTACTTC.

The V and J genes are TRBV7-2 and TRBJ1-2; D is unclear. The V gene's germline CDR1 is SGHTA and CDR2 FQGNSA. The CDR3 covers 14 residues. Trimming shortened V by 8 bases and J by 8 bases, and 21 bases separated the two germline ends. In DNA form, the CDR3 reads TGTGCCAGCTCCCCGTCTCAGATCCCCCGCGGCTACACCTTC. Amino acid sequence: CASSPSQIPRGYTF.

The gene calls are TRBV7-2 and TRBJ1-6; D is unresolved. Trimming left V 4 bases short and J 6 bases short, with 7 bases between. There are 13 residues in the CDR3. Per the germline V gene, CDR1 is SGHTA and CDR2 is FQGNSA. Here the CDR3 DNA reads TGTGCCAGCAGCTCCAACAGTAATTCACCCCTCCACTTT. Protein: CASSSNSNSPLHF. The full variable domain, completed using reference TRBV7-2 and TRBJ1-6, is GAGVSQSPSNKVTEKGKDVELRCDPISGHTALYWYRQSLGQGLEFLIYFQGNSAPDKSGLPSDRFSAERTGGSVSTLTIQRTQQEDSAVYLCASSSNSNSPLHFGNGTRLTVT.

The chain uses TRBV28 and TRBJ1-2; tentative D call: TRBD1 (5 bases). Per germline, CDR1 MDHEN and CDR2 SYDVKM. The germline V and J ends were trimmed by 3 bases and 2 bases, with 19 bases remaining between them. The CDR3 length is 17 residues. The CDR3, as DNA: TGTGCCAGCAGTTTGGGATCATCGGGGGTGTTAAACTATGGCTACACCTTC. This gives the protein CASSLGSSGVLNYGYTF.

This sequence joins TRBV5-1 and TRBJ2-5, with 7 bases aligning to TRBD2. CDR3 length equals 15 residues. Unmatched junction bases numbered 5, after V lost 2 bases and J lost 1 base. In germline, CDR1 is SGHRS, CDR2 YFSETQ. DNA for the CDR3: TGCGCCAGCAGCTTTAGCCTAGCGGCCCAAGAGACCCAGTACTTC. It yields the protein CASSFSLAAQETQYF.

DNA for the CDR3: TGTGCCAGCAGCTTGGACGAACTTTACAATGAGCAGTTCTTC. This sequence encodes CASSLDELYNEQFF. The chain couples TRBV5-4 to TRBJ2-1; no definite D call. Germline V gene lookup returns CDR1 SGHNT and CDR2 YYREEE (reference sequence). V lost 0 bases to trimming and J lost 4 bases, with 8 bases between them. The CDR3 length is 14 residues.

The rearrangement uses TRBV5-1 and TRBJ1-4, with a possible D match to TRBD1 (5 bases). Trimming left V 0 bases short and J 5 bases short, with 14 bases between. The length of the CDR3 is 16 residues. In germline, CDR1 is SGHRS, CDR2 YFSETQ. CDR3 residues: CASSLVPGGGNEKLFF. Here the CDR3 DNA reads TGCGCCAGCAGCTTGGTTCCGGGGGGTGGAAATGAAAAACTGTTTTTT.

CDR3 bases: TGTGCCAGCAGCTTAGACGTGAATGAAAAACTGTTTTTT. Its translation: CASSLDVNEKLFF. This rearrangement joins TRBV11-2 to TRBJ1-4, with no clear D. V was clipped by 0 bases and J by 5 bases, with 4 bases between them. This CDR3 comprises 13 residues. Germline CDR1 and CDR2: SGHAT and FQNNGV.

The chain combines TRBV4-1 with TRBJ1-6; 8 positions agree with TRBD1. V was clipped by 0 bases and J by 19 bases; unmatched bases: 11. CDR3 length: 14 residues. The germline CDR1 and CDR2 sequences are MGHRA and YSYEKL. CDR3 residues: CASSQEERKDRDHF. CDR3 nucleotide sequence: TGCGCCAGCAGCCAAGAAGAGAGAAAGGACAGGGATCACTTT.

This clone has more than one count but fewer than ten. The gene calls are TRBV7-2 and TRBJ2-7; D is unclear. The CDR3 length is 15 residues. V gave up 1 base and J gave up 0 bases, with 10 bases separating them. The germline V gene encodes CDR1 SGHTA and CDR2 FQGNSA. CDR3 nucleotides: TGTGCCAGCAGCTTAGATAAAGGGTACTCCTACGAGCAGTACTTC. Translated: CASSLDKGYSYEQYF. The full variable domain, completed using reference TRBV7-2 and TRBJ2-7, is GAGVSQSPSNKVTEKGKDVELRCDPISGHTALYWYRQSLGQGLEFLIYFQGNSAPDKSGLPSDRFSAERTGGSVSTLTIQRTQQEDSAVYLCASSLDKGYSYEQYFGPGTRLTVT.

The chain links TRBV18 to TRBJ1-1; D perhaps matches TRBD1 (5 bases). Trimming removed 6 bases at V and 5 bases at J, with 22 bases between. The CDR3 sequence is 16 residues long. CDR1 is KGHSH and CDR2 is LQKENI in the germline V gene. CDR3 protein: CASSPRGLTRETEAFF. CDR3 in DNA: TGTGCCAGCTCCCCGCGGGGCTTGACTAGGGAGACTGAAGCTTTCTTT. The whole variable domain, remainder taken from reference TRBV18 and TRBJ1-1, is NAGVMQNPRHLVRRRGQEARLRCSPMKGHSHVYWYRQLPEEGLKFMVYLQKENIIDESGMPKERFSAEFPKEGPSILRIQQVVRGDSAAYFCASSPRGLTRETEAFFGQGTRLTVV.

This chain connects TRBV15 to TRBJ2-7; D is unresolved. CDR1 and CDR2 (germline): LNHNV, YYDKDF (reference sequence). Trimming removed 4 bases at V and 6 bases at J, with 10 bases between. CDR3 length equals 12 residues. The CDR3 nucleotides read TGTGCCACCAGCAAAGGGCCAGGCGAGCAGTACTTC. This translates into CATSKGPGEQYF.

The CDR3 region is CASSIPTPMADNYGYTF. CDR3 sequence (DNA): TGTGCCAGCAGCATCCCCACCCCAATGGCCGATAACTATGGCTACACCTTC. The V and J genes are TRBV28 and TRBJ1-2; D gene unclear. V lost 6 bases and J 1 base, leaving 21 bases between the germline ends. Germline V gene data show CDR1 as MDHEN and CDR2 as SYDVKM. CDR3 length equals 17 residues.

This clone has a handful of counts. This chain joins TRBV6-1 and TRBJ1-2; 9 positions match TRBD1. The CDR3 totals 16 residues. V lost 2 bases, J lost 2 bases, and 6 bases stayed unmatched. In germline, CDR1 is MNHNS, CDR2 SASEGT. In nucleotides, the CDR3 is TGTGCCAGCAGTGAAACAGGGGGCGGCCCGAACTATGGCTACACCTTC. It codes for CASSETGGGPNYGYTF.

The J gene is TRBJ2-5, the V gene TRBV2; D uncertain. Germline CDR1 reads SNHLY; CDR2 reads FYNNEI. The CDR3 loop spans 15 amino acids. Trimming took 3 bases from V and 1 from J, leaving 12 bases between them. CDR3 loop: CASSEGGPIQETQYF. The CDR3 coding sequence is TGTGCCAGCAGTGAGGGCGGACCCATCCAAGAGACCCAGTACTTC.

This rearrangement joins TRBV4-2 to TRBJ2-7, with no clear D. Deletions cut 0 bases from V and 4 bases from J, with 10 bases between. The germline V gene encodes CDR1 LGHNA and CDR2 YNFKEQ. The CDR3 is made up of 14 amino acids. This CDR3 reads CASSQDQVGYEQYF. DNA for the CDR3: TGTGCCAGCAGCCAAGATCAGGTAGGGTACGAGCAGTACTTC.

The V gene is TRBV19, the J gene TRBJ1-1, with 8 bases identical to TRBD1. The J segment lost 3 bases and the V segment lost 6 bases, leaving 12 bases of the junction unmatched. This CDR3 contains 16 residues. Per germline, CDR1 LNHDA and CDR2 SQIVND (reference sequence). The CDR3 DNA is TGTGCCAGTAGAAAGCCCGGGACAGGACTAGACACTGAAGCTTTCTTT. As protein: CASRKPGTGLDTEAFF. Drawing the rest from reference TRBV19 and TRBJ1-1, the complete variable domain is DGGITQSPKYLFRKEGQNVTLSCEQNLNHDAMYWYRQDPGQGLRLIYYSQIVNDFQKGDIAEGYSVSREKKESFPLTVTSAQKNPTAFYLCASRKPGTGLDTEAFFGQGTRLTVV.

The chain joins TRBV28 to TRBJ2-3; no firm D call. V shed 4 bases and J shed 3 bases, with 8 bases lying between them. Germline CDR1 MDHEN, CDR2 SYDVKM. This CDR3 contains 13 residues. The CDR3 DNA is TGTGCCAGCAGTTCTACACGGACAGATACGCAGTATTTT. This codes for CASSSTRTDTQYF.

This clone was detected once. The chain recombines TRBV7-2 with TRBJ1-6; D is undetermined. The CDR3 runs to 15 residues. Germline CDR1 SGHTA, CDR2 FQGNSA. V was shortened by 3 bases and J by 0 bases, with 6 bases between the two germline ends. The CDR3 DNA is TGTGCCAGCAGCTTTCAGCACTCCTATAATTCACCCCTCCACTTT. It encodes CASSFQHSYNSPLHF.

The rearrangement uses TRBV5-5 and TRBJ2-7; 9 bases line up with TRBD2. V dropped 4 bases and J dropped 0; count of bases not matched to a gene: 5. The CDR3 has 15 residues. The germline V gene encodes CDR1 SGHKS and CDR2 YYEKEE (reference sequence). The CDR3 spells CASSRSGGLSYEQYF. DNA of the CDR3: TGTGCCAGCAGCCGTAGCGGGGGCCTCTCCTACGAGCAGTACTTC.